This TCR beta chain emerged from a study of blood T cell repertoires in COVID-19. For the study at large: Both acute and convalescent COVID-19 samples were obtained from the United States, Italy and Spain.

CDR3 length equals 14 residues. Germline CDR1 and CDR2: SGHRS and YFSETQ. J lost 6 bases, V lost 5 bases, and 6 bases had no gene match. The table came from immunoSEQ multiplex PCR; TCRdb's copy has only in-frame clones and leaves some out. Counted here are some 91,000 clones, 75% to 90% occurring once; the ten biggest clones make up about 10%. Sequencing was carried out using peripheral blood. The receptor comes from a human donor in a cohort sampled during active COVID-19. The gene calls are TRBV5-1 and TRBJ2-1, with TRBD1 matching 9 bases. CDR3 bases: TGCGCCAGCAGTAAGGGACAGGGCCTCAATGAGCAGTTCTTC. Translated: CASSKGQGLNEQFF.